This entry features one TCR beta chain sequence. Its antigen is still unknown. No quality values exist for individual bases; no much larger clone is one base distant. The germline V gene (reference sequence) sets CDR1 to LNHDA and CDR2 to SQIVND. Between the V and J ends, shortened by 11 bases and 4 bases respectively, the junction contains 14 bases. The CDR3, from cysteine to phenylalanine, totals 13 residues. Only CDR3 DNA remains: 39 bases, in frame from the first base. The data were taken from a study of cytomegalovirus exposure and HLA in healthy donors (dated 2017 in TCRdb). In the study overall: According to an earlier analysis of a few hundred of the donors, roughly 180 million T cells yielded 90 million to 140 million unique TCR beta sequences and around 280 Gb of sequence data. Rather than drawing on any new phenotypic data, the later analysis identified candidate immune exposures from TCR beta sequences and the way those sequences occurred across donors. HLA typing covered class I and class II loci at four-digit resolution. Every repertoire in the discovery cohort had been generated on one and the same sequencing platform. Across 398 genotyped donors of the cohort, an average of approximately 200,000 unique TCR beta nucleotide sequences per donor were sequenced, and roughly 20% of those sequences were non-productive. A later genetic analysis took genome-wide SNP genotypes for about 65% of the roughly 670 donors and used that subset as a discovery cohort. In an earlier analysis of 587 of the donors, high-throughput TCR beta sequencing was used to judge whether each TCR beta V gene segment behaved as functional or pseudogenic. Besides the first cohort of roughly 640 subjects, a separate validation cohort made up of over 95 different subjects was used. To study patterns of TCR occurrence, a later analysis re-analyzed previously published TCR beta repertoires from just over 650 donors and added high-resolution HLA genotyping. About 5 DR-DQ haplotypes were handled as single units for association and clustering, since linkage in the cohort was strong. Typing coverage varied by locus: roughly 629-630 donors for A, B, C, DRB1 and DQB1; 500 to 550 for DQA1; around 610 for DPA1; under 490 for DPB1. Of the 350 to 400 genotyped donors, roughly 80% fell in the genetic ancestry cluster associated with self-reported Caucasian donors. Donor age, sex, ethnicity and CMV serostatus were compiled alongside the repertoire data. About 310 gigabases of sequencing data and 80 million or so unique TCR sequences were included in an early release covering under 650 HLA-typed donors. The study was designed to test whether signatures of past pathogen exposure could be identified by cataloging public T cell receptors. The study profiled the T cell repertoires of fewer than 850 subjects by immunosequencing and related them to cytomegalovirus serostatus. The study combined high-throughput TCR immunosequencing, statistical association of individual TCRs with disease status, and machine learning to predict cytomegalovirus infection status. The full study reports these points: Specific HLA alleles were associated with 15,000 to 20,000 TCR beta sequences at a false discovery rate of 0.05 in a later analysis. The 87-base-pair reads could not distinguish some IMGT-functional V segments, including TRBV6-2 and TRBV6-3, so those segments were excluded. Sequencing depth was assumed to be roughly uniform across donors in the presence/absence analyses, though that assumption may not hold. Correlated functional status among segregating V segments might be attributable to linkage disequilibrium, but an unknown experimental factor could not be ruled out. When HLA alleles, especially DR and DQ, strongly co-occurred, attributing TCR associations to individual alleles was difficult. In a later genetic analysis, a missense DCLRE1C variant was associated with V-gene and J-gene trimming of TCR beta chains, and the association was replicated in an independent cohort. A total of fewer than 200 TCR beta chains were listed by the study as associated with cytomegalovirus. The classifier was reported to diagnose cytomegalovirus status with high specificity and sensitivity in both the original and validation cohorts. A few of the identified cytomegalovirus-associated TCR beta chains were confirmed in vitro to be specific for cytomegalovirus antigens. In a later analysis, most CMV-associated TCR beta chains were found to appear HLA-restricted, with HLA associations seemingly driven largely by CMV exposure. A further reported finding was that TCR beta sequences accurately predicted the HLA-A and HLA-B alleles for most subjects in the first cohort. In a later analysis, HLA-associated TCR beta chains were found to be more clonally expanded and to have lower generation probabilities than equally common non-associated chains. In a later analysis, the rate of TCR association differed among HLA loci, with DRB1 alleles having the most associated TCRs and HLA-C alleles having the fewest. For the cohort, immune exposure information was limited to CMV serostatus. The authors suggested that the approach could potentially be generalized to other disease states and immunological phenotypes. Most TCR sequences were seen in very few donors, while some public TCRs were found in many individuals. HLA typing was unavailable for some donors at each locus, so association tests used only the typed subset. Only TCR beta chains were sequenced in this cohort, and the absence of alpha or paired-chain data limited detectable features. A group of highly shared sequence variants was considered likely to be a technical artifact of the sequencing pipeline. In an earlier analysis of 587 of the donors, most TCR beta V segments were observed in productive rearrangements about 90% or about 30% of the time, broadly matching IMGT annotations. In a later genetic analysis, fewer N-insertions in productive TCRs were reported among donors in an Asian-associated ancestry cluster than the approximately 630-donor mean. Because counts were too low, roughly 16 rarely observed V segments, including chromosome 9 orphons, were left out of the earlier analysis of approximately 580 of the donors. Several of the top co-occurrence clusters appeared to be linked to parvovirus B19, influenza, CMV and Epstein-Barr virus, according to a later analysis.

Library construction relied on the immunoSEQ multiplex PCR assay. The multiplex PCR relied on a mix of 60 forward primers for TCR Vbeta segments and 13 reverse primers for TCR Jbeta segments. The CDR3 region of rearranged TCR beta genes was amplified from genomic DNA by a multiplex PCR assay. On the Illumina HiSeq System, the amplified TCR beta libraries were sequenced as 87-base-pair reads. On the authors' methods: Across the roughly 640 repertoires, a later analysis counted tens of millions of unique TCR beta chains, roughly 11 million of which were shared by at least two donors. To remove PCR and sequencing errors, raw reads were error-corrected and collapsed into unique sequences using a nearest-neighbor algorithm that merged closely related sequences. V, D and J gene segments were assigned by aligning CDR3 sequences to IMGT reference sequences. For a sequence to be retained, a match of at least six nucleotides was required to both a V gene segment and a J gene segment. Rearrangements were classified as productive when the CDR3 lacked stop codons and remained in frame with V and J, and all other rearrangements were classified as non-productive. CDR3 was defined according to IMGT convention as the region running from the second conserved V-encoded cysteine to the conserved J-encoded phenylalanine. In an earlier analysis of around 540 of the donors, sequences lacking an unambiguous match to a single V gene segment were excluded. An earlier analysis of about 600 of the donors called V segments functional above 56.7% productive rearrangements and segregating when the between-donor standard deviation exceeded 5%. A statistical classification framework was developed to diagnose cytomegalovirus status using the catalog of TCR beta chain sequences. V and J gene assignment, in a later analysis, came from comparing TCR nucleotide sequences with IMGT/GENE-DB human TR gene sequences. The TCRdist pipeline was used in a later analysis to assign CDR3 sequences and most-parsimonious VDJ recombination scenarios. A later analysis defined each TCR beta chain by its CDR3 amino acid sequence plus V-gene family, and excluded reads lacking a unique V-gene family. To address suspected cross-contamination and a sequencing artifact, a later analysis removed a few hundred highly shared, low-generation-probability nucleotide sequences. A later analysis calculated a clonal expansion index for each public chain from normalized within-repertoire ranks of inferred template counts. In a later analysis, generation probabilities were computed with a VDJ recombination model fitted to out-of-frame rearrangements, and the resulting probabilities were checked against IGoR. In a later analysis, hypergeometric tests were used to score TCR-TCR, TCR-HLA and TCR-CMV co-occurrence, with a repertoire-size bias correction applied to TCR pairs. False discovery rates were estimated in a later analysis by permuting HLA or CMV assignments 20 times. A later analysis grouped co-occurring TCRs with DBSCAN, adding TCRdist sequence similarity when clustering within HLA-allele-positive subsets. Repertoires with fewer than 30,000 or more than 120,000 public chains were left out of co-occurrence clustering, as were four to six repertoires with anomalous nucleotide sharing. TCRdb's version of the immuneACCESS table is confined to in-frame rearrangements and falls short of the full clone set. An unresolved V gene accounts for under half of the shortfall where checked; the remainder is of unknown origin. V and J calls and clone size are those listed in that table; D and trimming were worked out from the DNA. The sample profile shows 150,000 to 200,000 clones; around four fifths of them were found once. The top ten clones comprise under 15% of the sample.

The cohort was made up of about 670 healthy bone marrow donors. At the time of sampling, all cohort members were nominally healthy, though unrecorded immune exposures were likely present. The donor was CMV seropositive and belonged to the group of more than 250 seropositive cohort members. Each donor provided a peripheral blood sample, and peripheral blood mononuclear cells were used for TCR beta sequencing. The Qiagen DNeasy Blood Extraction Kit was used to extract genomic DNA from the blood cell samples. This receptor was identified in a woman aged 45-59 years in good health and CMV-seropositive. Sequenced material: PBMCs. The V and J segments used are TRBV19 and TRBJ2-2; the best D guess is TRBD2, with 6 bases matching. The DNA is as follows: TGTGCCTGGACCCGGGGGTCCACCGGGGAGCTGTTTTTT. It codes for CAWTRGSTGELFF. The entire variable domain, with the stretches around the CDR3 drawn from the reference TRBV19 and TRBJ2-2 proteins, is DGGITQSPKYLFRKEGQNVTLSCEQNLNHDAMYWYRQDPGQGLRLIYYSQIVNDFQKGDIAEGYSVSREKKESFPLTVTSAQKNPTAFYLCAWTRGSTGELFFGEGSRLTVL.